Listed here is a single TCR beta chain. Antigen unknown. A junction boundary mismatches the germline segment, possibly from a read error. These data originate in a study of Graves' ophthalmopathy and Graves' hyperthyroidism. General study points: From stable hyperthyroidism, ophthalmopathy was separated by a 13-signature model with 85% to 90% sensitivity and over 70% specificity.

Beta-chain TCR CDR3 regions were amplified from RNA transcripts. RT-PCR with HTBI primers came first, then second-round multiplex PCR. TCRdb called the multiplex PCR reads again in MiXCR, with one record for every CDR3 protein. Here the sample spans more than 45,000 distinct CDR3 sequences, around half being singletons. Germline CDR1 and CDR2: SNHLY and FYNNEI. This CDR3 contains 15 residues. The receptor comes from an adult man with Graves' ophthalmopathy. The sequencing input was peripheral blood. This sequence joins TRBV2 and TRBJ2-3; maybe TRBD2 (5 bases). The DNA of the CDR3 is TGTGCCAGCAGGGAAGCAGCGGCAGGTCCAGATACGCAGTATTTT. Protein product: CASREAAAGPDTQYF.